The sequence of this TCR beta chain was determined in a study of blood T cell repertoires in COVID-19. Study-level background: Samples came from the United States, Italy and Spain, spanning acute and convalescent COVID-19. Sources were T cells, B-cell-depleted T cells, or PBMCs; the material itself was cDNA or gDNA.

Original processing notes: Amplification of reference gene primers provided the estimated nucleated cell counts. Assay: immunoSEQ multiplex PCR; the TCRdb copy retains only in-frame clones and omits some. V and J calls and clone size are as listed in that table; D and trimming were resolved from the DNA. The data show 150,000 to 200,000 clones, under 85% seen once. V trimming: 5 bases; J trimming: 2 bases; junction bases outside the gene matches: 5. The CDR3 totals 15 residues. Germline CDR1 reads LGHDT; CDR2 reads YNNKEL (reference sequence). This clone has only a few counts. This sequence joins TRBV3-1 (or the pseudogene TRBV3-2) and TRBJ1-3; 8 bases align to TRBD1. The sample comprised peripheral blood. The source is a human donor in a cohort sampled during active COVID-19. CDR3 nucleotide sequence: TGTGCCAGCAGCGCCGCAGGGGGCACTGGAAACACCATATATTTT. This gives the protein CASSAAGGTGNTIYF.